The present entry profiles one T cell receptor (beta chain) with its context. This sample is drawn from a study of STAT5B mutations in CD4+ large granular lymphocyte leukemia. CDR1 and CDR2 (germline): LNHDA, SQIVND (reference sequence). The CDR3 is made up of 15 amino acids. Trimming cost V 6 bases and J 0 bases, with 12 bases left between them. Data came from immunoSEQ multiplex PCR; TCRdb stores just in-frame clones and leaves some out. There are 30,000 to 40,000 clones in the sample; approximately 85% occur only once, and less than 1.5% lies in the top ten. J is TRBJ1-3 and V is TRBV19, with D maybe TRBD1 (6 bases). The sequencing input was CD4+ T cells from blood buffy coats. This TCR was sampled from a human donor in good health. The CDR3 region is CASRSWGRSGNTIYF. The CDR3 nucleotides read TGTGCCAGTAGAAGTTGGGGGCGCTCTGGAAACACCATATATTTT.